A single sample is the source of the 30 T cell receptor beta chains below, sequenced in a study of T cell responses to AZD1222 COVID-19 vaccine. Only in-frame clones appear in the TCRdb table, and some are missing; sequencing was by immunoSEQ multiplex PCR. This table has some 170,000 clones, over 85% appearing once. The sequenced sample was peripheral blood, obtained on day 0 of AZD1222 vaccination. These receptors came from an adult in good health.

The V and J genes are TRBV19 and TRBJ2-5; either TRBD1 or TRBD2 may supply D (5 bases each). V gave up 3 bases and J gave up 0 bases, with 23 bases separating them. The germline V gene has CDR1 LNHDA and CDR2 SQIVND (reference sequence). The CDR3 has 19 amino acids. The CDR3 spells CASSIGLGRTYGDQETQYF. The CDR3 coding sequence is TGTGCCAGTAGTATTGGATTGGGGCGGACCTACGGGGACCAAGAGACCCAGTACTTC.

The chain links TRBV5-1 to TRBJ1-1, with 12 nucleotides matching TRBD1. Trimming cost V 4 bases and J 7 bases; bases outside gene matches: 11. This CDR3 is 16 amino acids long. CDR1 and CDR2 (germline): SGHRS, YFSETQ. The CDR3: CASSAGTGGSYSEAFF. The CDR3 nucleotides read TGCGCCAGCAGCGCGGGGACAGGGGGCAGTTACAGTGAAGCTTTCTTT.

This clone showed up just once. The chain uses TRBV5-1 and TRBJ2-7; TRBD1 aligns across 10 bases. The V and J ends lost 0 bases and 2 bases, in that order; junction bases with no gene match: 2. This CDR3 spans 15 amino acids. Germline CDR1 is SGHRS and CDR2 is YFSETQ. The CDR3 here is CASSLEGTGAYEQYF. Written as DNA, the CDR3 is TGCGCCAGCAGCTTGGAAGGGACAGGGGCCTACGAGCAGTACTTC.

This chain joins TRBV11-2 and TRBJ2-3, with 8 bases aligning to TRBD2. The CDR3 has 18 residues. Germline V gene data show CDR1 as SGHAT and CDR2 as FQNNGV. V was clipped by 1 base and J by 4 bases; unmatched bases: 13. Here the CDR3 DNA reads TGTGCCAGCAGCTTAGGGCCTGCCGTGGGACTAGAACCAGATACGCAGTATTTT. It specifies CASSLGPAVGLEPDTQYF. The full variable domain, in which reference TRBV11-2 and TRBJ2-3 provide the parts outside the CDR3, is EAGVAQSPRYKIIEKRQSVAFWCNPISGHATLYWYQQILGQGPKLLIQFQNNGVVDDSQLPKDRFSAERLKGVDSTLKIQPAKLEDSAVYLCASSLGPAVGLEPDTQYFGPGTRLTVL.

V gene TRBV27 combines with J gene TRBJ1-6; a weak D match, TRBD1 (6 bases). V was trimmed by 0 bases and J by 9 bases, leaving 12 bases between them. The CDR3 runs to 15 residues. Germline CDR1 is MNHEY and CDR2 is SMNVEV (reference sequence). The CDR3, as DNA: TGTGCCAGCAGTTTATCGATGGCAGGGGTTTCACCCCTCCACTTT. Amino acid sequence: CASSLSMAGVSPLHF.

J is TRBJ2-3 and V is TRBV29-1, with TRBD1 identical over 7 bases. Germline values: CDR1 SQVTM, CDR2 ANQGSEA. The V and J ends lost 6 bases and 2 bases, in that order; junction bases with no gene match: 5. This CDR3 comprises 13 residues. The CDR3 region has the DNA TGCAGCGTCCGGGGACAGTACACAGATACGCAGTATTTT. It translates to CSVRGQYTDTQYF.

The chain employs TRBV19 and TRBJ2-2; 7 nucleotides match TRBD1. The length of the CDR3 is 15 residues. J lost 1 base, V lost 9 bases, and 8 bases had no gene match. Germline V gives CDR1 LNHDA, CDR2 SQIVND (reference sequence). The CDR3 coding sequence is TGTGCCAGCGCTCCCGGGACAGTGAACACCGGGGAGCTGTTTTTT. Its protein is CASAPGTVNTGELFF.

The J gene is TRBJ2-1, the V gene TRBV18; 9 nucleotides match TRBD2. V lost 8 bases, J lost 2 bases, and 7 bases stayed unmatched. From germline, CDR1 is KGHSH and CDR2 LQKENI. The CDR3 contains 15 residues. CDR3 region: CASASGIGAYNEQFF. The CDR3 DNA follows: TGTGCCAGCGCTAGCGGGATTGGGGCCTACAATGAGCAGTTCTTC.

The CDR3 loop reads CSASGLGRGYEQYF. In DNA form, the CDR3 reads TGCAGTGCTAGTGGTTTAGGCAGGGGATACGAGCAGTACTTC. The chain couples TRBV20-1 to TRBJ2-7; possibly TRBD1 for D (6 bases). The CDR3 totals 14 residues. Per germline, CDR1 DFQATT and CDR2 SNEGSKA (reference sequence). The V end lost 3 bases, the J end lost 4 bases, and 16 bases lay between the germline ends.

The chain combines TRBV5-1 with TRBJ2-2, with unresolved D. The germline V gene encodes CDR1 SGHRS and CDR2 YFSETQ. The CDR3 contains 15 residues. Trimming left V 0 bases short and J 0 bases short, with 6 bases between. Here the CDR3 DNA reads TGCGCCAGCAGCTTGGGTCCCCCGAACACCGGGGAGCTGTTTTTT. Its protein is CASSLGPPNTGELFF.

The chain recombines TRBV7-2 with TRBJ1-6; D uncertain. The CDR3 length is 16 residues. The V gene lost 5 bases and the J gene lost 7 bases, with 18 bases spanning the gap. Germline values: CDR1 SGHTA, CDR2 FQGNSA. The CDR3 sequence: CASSPRGLGSNSPLHF. The CDR3, as DNA: TGTGCCAGCAGCCCAAGAGGGTTAGGCTCGAATTCACCCCTCCACTTT.

The chain links TRBV7-2 to TRBJ1-2, with 8 bases aligning to TRBD1. Trimming removed 5 bases from V and 3 bases from J; junction bases left unmatched: 5. This CDR3 has 14 residues. Germline CDR1 SGHTA, CDR2 FQGNSA. The chain's CDR3 is CASSRTGSDYGYTF. CDR3 sequence (DNA): TGTGCCAGCAGCCGGACAGGGTCGGACTATGGCTACACCTTC.

The rearrangement uses TRBV6-1 and TRBJ1-1; D ambiguous. The CDR3 contains 15 residues. CDR1 is MNHNS, CDR2 SASEGT, per germline. Trimming took 0 bases from V and 7 from J, leaving 15 bases between them. Written as DNA, the CDR3 is TGTGCCAGCAGTGAAGCTAATTGGGGAATAAGTGAAGCTTTCTTT. This sequence encodes CASSEANWGISEAFF.

J is TRBJ2-3 and V is TRBV5-1, with TRBD2 identical over 10 bases. This CDR3 contains 17 residues. The V and J ends lost 0 bases and 1 base, in that order; junction bases with no gene match: 5. Per the germline V gene, CDR1 is SGHRS and CDR2 is YFSETQ. The CDR3 here is CASSLGPLAGGTDTQYF. The CDR3 bases are TGCGCCAGCAGCTTGGGACCTCTAGCGGGAGGCACAGATACGCAGTATTTT.

The chain is built from TRBV6-5 and TRBJ2-3; 7 positions match TRBD2. Germline CDR1 is MNHEY and CDR2 is SVGAGI. CDR3 length equals 14 residues. V shed 9 bases, J shed 5 bases, and the junction held 11 bases outside the gene matches. The CDR3 sequence: CARGGFGRGDTQYF. As DNA, the CDR3 is TGTGCCAGGGGGGGGTTTGGTAGAGGAGATACGCAGTATTTT.

This clone was counted between two and nine times. This chain connects TRBV6-6 to TRBJ1-2, with no clear D. CDR1 is MNHNY and CDR2 is SVGAGI in the germline V gene (reference sequence). Trimming stripped 6 bases from V and 5 bases from J, with 7 bases between. CDR3 length: 11 residues. DNA of the CDR3: TGTGCCAGCAGGGCACCTTATGGCTACACCTTC. Translating it yields CASRAPYGYTF.

Notes on this clone: Other DNA sequences in the same sample also yield this CDR3. The V gene is TRBV5-1, the J gene TRBJ2-7; possibly TRBD1 or TRBD2 for D (5 bases each). The CDR3 extends over 15 amino acids. Between the trimmed V and J ends, which lost 0 bases and 0 bases, there was a span of 10 bases. Per the germline V gene, CDR1 is SGHRS and CDR2 is YFSETQ. CDR3 DNA: TGCGCCAGCAGCTTGGCGTCAGGGAGCTCCTACGAGCAGTACTTC. Amino acid sequence: CASSLASGSSYEQYF.

This chain uses TRBV30 with TRBJ2-7, with D perhaps TRBD2 (5 bases). Germline-derived CDR1 and CDR2 are GTSNPN and SVGIG (reference sequence). This CDR3 region has 14 residues. The V end lost 2 bases, the J end lost 3 bases, and 14 bases lay between the germline ends. Here the CDR3 DNA reads TGTGCCTGGAGTCCCTATTTGAGGGTCTACGAGCAGTACTTC. Translated, it gives CAWSPYLRVYEQYF.

V usage is TRBV5-1 and J usage is TRBJ2-1; 11 bases map to TRBD2. This CDR3 contains 16 residues. The germline V gene has CDR1 SGHRS and CDR2 YFSETQ. Trimming took 4 bases from V and 5 from J; bases not matched to a gene: 8. CDR3 residues: CASSPLAGGTNNEQFF. In DNA form, the CDR3 reads TGCGCCAGCAGCCCCTTAGCGGGAGGGACGAACAATGAGCAGTTCTTC.

The chain couples TRBV5-5 to TRBJ2-2; possible D gene TRBD2, 6 bases. V gave up 0 bases and J gave up 4 bases, with 10 bases separating them. Germline assignment: CDR1 SGHKS and CDR2 YYEKEE (reference sequence). CDR3 size: 15 residues. CDR3 nucleotides: TGTGCCAGCAGCTTGGAACTAGCAGTCACCGGGGAGCTGTTTTTT. It specifies CASSLELAVTGELFF.

V and J are TRBV20-1 and TRBJ2-1; 7 nucleotides align to TRBD1. The CDR3 contains 11 residues. Per the germline V gene, CDR1 is DFQATT and CDR2 is SNEGSKA (reference sequence). The junction had 3 bases not matched to a gene; V was cut back by 6 bases and J by 7 bases. The CDR3 bases are TGCAGTGCAATACAGGGGAATGAGCAGTTCTTC. It codes for CSAIQGNEQFF.

The table lists this clone with a few counts. The V gene is TRBV11-2, the J gene TRBJ2-1; maybe TRBD1 (6 bases). Germline loops: CDR1 SGHAT, CDR2 FQNNGV. Trimming pared 5 bases from V and 4 bases from J, leaving 21 bases between. The CDR3 is 17 residues long. This CDR3 is CASSHPSRQGSYNEQFF. CDR3 nucleotide sequence: TGTGCCAGCAGCCATCCATCAAGGCAGGGGTCTTACAATGAGCAGTTCTTC. The variable domain in full, completed from reference TRBV11-2 and TRBJ2-1, reads EAGVAQSPRYKIIEKRQSVAFWCNPISGHATLYWYQQILGQGPKLLIQFQNNGVVDDSQLPKDRFSAERLKGVDSTLKIQPAKLEDSAVYLCASSHPSRQGSYNEQFFGPGTRLTVL.

The J gene is TRBJ1-2, the V gene TRBV15; D is uncertain. Trimming stripped 3 bases from V and 1 base from J, with 12 bases between. The CDR3 has 15 amino acids. Germline-derived CDR1 and CDR2 are LNHNV and YYDKDF (reference sequence). CDR3 nucleotide sequence: TGTGCCACCAGCAGGGAGAGATCTCTTAACTATGGCTACACCTTC. Protein sequence: CATSRERSLNYGYTF.

DNA of the CDR3: TGCGCCAGCAGCTTGGAAGCAGGGCGGAAGAATGAGCAGTTCTTC. The encoded protein is CASSLEAGRKNEQFF. The chain carries TRBV5-1 and TRBJ2-1, with a weak D call TRBD1 (5 bases). The CDR3 length is 15 residues. V dropped 0 bases and J dropped 7 bases, with 14 bases sitting between them. CDR1 and CDR2 (germline): SGHRS, YFSETQ. Based on the CDR3 plus reference TRBV5-1 and TRBJ2-1, the full variable domain is KAGVTQTPRYLIKTRGQQVTLSCSPISGHRSVSWYQQTPGQGLQFLFEYFSETQRNKGNFPGRFSGRQFSNSRSEMNVSTLELGDSALYLCASSLEAGRKNEQFFGPGTRLTVL.

The J gene is TRBJ1-2, the V gene TRBV13; tentative D call: TRBD1 (5 bases). Germline CDR1 and CDR2: PRHDT and FYEKMQ (reference sequence). The CDR3 has 17 residues. The ends were cut back, 3 bases at V and 4 bases at J, with 21 bases in the middle. CDR3 coding DNA: TGTGCCAGCAGCTTGGGAGCAACTGGAAAGGGGTTCTATGGCTACACCTTC. Its translation is CASSLGATGKGFYGYTF.

This clone was seen only once. J is TRBJ2-2 and V is TRBV4-2; D is uncertain. Trimming shortened V by 0 bases and J by 5 bases, and 13 bases separated the two germline ends. Germline V gene data show CDR1 as LGHNA and CDR2 as YNFKEQ. CDR3 length: 16 residues. The CDR3 protein is CASSQEAGARTGELFF. The CDR3, as DNA: TGTGCCAGCAGCCAAGAAGCAGGTGCAAGGACCGGGGAGCTGTTTTTT.

The DNA for the CDR3 is TGTGCCAGTAAGGGGCAGGGTTTTACAGGCGCTGAAGCTTTCTTT. It is translated as CASKGQGFTGAEAFF. V gene TRBV19 combines with J gene TRBJ1-1; TRBD1 is a possible D gene (5 bases). CDR3 size: 15 residues. Germline lookup yields CDR1 LNHDA and CDR2 SQIVND (reference sequence). With 7 bases removed from V and 6 bases from J, the gap between germline ends came to 21 bases.

The J gene is TRBJ2-3, the V gene TRBV15; 11 nucleotides match TRBD1. The V gene's germline CDR1 is LNHNV and CDR2 YYDKDF (reference sequence). This CDR3 has 15 amino acids. V lost 5 bases, J lost 3 bases, and 4 bases stayed unmatched. CDR3 bases: TGTGCCACCAGCGGGGGACAGGGGGTTACAGATACGCAGTATTTT. This encodes CATSGGQGVTDTQYF.

This chain links TRBV5-8 with TRBJ2-3, with D uncertain. Trimming cost V 0 bases and J 1 base, with 6 bases left between them. CDR3 length equals 14 residues. Germline CDR1 reads SGHTS; CDR2 reads YDEGEE. The CDR3 loop reads CASSLGLGTDTQYF. CDR3 DNA: TGTGCCAGCAGCTTGGGGTTGGGCACAGATACGCAGTATTTT.

CDR3 in DNA: TGTGCCAGCAGCTTAGTCAGGGGCAGTTACAATGAGCAGTTCTTC. As protein: CASSLVRGSYNEQFF. This chain joins TRBV7-2 and TRBJ2-1; the D gene is possibly TRBD1 (6 bases). The V end lost 1 base, the J end lost 4 bases, and 11 bases lay between the germline ends. The CDR3 is 15 residues long. The V gene's germline CDR1 is SGHTA and CDR2 FQGNSA.